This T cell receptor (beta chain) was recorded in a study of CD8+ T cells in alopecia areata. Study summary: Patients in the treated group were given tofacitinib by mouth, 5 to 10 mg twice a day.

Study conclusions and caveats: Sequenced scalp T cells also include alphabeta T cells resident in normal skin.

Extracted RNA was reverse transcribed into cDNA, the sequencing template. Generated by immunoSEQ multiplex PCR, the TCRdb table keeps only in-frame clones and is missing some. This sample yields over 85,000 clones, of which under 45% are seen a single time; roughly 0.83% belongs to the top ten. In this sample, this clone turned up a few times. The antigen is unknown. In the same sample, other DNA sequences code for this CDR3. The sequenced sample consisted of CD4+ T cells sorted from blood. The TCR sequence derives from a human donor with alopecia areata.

CDR3 residues: CSVSGRAKNIQYF. DNA of the CDR3: TGCAGCGTTTCCGGGCGAGCCAAAAACATTCAGTACTTC. V is TRBV29-1 and J is TRBJ2-4; D is unclear. The CDR3 has 13 residues. V was shortened by 5 bases and J by 0 bases, with 8 bases between the two germline ends. From germline, CDR1 is SQVTM and CDR2 ANQGSEA.